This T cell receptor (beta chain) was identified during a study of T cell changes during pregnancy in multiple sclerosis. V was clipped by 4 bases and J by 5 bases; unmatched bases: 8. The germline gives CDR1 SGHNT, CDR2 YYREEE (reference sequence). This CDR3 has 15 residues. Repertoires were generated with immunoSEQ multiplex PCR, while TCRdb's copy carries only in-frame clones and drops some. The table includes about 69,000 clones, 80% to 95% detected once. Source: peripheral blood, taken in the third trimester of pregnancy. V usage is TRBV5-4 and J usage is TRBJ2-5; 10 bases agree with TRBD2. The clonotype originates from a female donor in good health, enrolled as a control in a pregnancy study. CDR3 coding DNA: TGTGCCAGCAGCCAAAGCGGGGGGGCCGCGGAGACCCAGTACTTC. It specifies CASSQSGGAAETQYF.